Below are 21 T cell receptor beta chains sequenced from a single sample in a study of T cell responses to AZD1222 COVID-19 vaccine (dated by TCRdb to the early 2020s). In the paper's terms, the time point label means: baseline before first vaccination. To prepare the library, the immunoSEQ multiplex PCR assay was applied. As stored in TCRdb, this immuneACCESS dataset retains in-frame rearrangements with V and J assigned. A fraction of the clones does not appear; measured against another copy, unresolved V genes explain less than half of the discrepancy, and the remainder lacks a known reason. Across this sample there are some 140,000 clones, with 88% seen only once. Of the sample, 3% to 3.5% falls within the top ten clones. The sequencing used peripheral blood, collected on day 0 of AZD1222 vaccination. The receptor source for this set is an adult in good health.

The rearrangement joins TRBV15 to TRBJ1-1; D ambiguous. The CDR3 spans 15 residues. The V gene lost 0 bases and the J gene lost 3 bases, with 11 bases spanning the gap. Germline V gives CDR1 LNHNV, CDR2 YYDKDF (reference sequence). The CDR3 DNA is TGTGCCACCAGCAGAGAACGGGCAGGCCACACTGAAGCTTTCTTT. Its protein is CATSRERAGHTEAFF. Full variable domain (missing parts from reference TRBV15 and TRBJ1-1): DAMVIQNPRYQVTQFGKPVTLSCSQTLNHNVMYWYQQKSSQAPKLLFHYYDKDFNNEADTPDNFQSRRPNTSFCFLDIRSPGLGDTAMYLCATSRERAGHTEAFFGQGTRLTVV.

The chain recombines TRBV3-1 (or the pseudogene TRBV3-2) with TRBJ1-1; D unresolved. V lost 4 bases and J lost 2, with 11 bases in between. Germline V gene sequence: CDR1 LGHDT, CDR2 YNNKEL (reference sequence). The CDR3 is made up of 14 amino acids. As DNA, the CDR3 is TGTGCCAGCAGCCCTCTCTTTTCAAACACTGAAGCTTTCTTT. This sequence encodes CASSPLFSNTEAFF.

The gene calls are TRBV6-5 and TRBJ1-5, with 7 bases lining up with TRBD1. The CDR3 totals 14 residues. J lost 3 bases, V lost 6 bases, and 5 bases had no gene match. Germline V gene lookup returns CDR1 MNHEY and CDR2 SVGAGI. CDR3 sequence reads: CASRGGQFNQPQHF. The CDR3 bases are TGTGCCAGCAGGGGGGGACAGTTCAATCAGCCCCAGCATTTT.

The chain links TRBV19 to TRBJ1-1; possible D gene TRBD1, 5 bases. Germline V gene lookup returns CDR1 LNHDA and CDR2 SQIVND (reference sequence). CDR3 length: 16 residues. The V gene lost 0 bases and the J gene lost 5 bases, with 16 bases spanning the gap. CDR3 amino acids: CASSIDQSRVETEAFF. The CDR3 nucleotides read TGTGCCAGTAGTATAGATCAATCCAGGGTGGAGACTGAAGCTTTCTTT. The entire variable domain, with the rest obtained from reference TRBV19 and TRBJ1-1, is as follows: DGGITQSPKYLFRKEGQNVTLSCEQNLNHDAMYWYRQDPGQGLRLIYYSQIVNDFQKGDIAEGYSVSREKKESFPLTVTSAQKNPTAFYLCASSIDQSRVETEAFFGQGTRLTVV.

Here the CDR3 reads CASSFVGTGVAEQYF. DNA for the CDR3: TGTGCCAGCAGCTTTGTGGGGACAGGGGTGGCCGAGCAGTACTTC. The J gene is TRBJ2-7, the V gene TRBV7-2; 10 bases match TRBD1. The CDR3 extends over 15 amino acids. Germline V gene sequence: CDR1 SGHTA, CDR2 FQGNSA. The ends lost 3 bases at V and 6 bases at J; junction bases unmatched: 8.

Here the CDR3 reads CAISQTVDGQYF. CDR3 nucleotide sequence: TGTGCCATCAGTCAGACAGTGGACGGGCAGTACTTC. The chain has TRBV10-3 and TRBJ2-7, with a weak D call TRBD1 (5 bases). The germline CDR1 and CDR2 sequences are ENHRY and SYGVKD. There are 12 residues in the CDR3. The germline V and J ends were trimmed by 5 bases and 9 bases, with 14 bases remaining between them.

The CDR3 loop reads CASRRQGPGLYEQYF. In nucleotides, the CDR3 is TGTGCCAGTAGGAGGCAGGGCCCCGGCCTCTACGAGCAGTACTTC. The rearrangement joins TRBV19 to TRBJ2-7; D perhaps matches TRBD1 (5 bases). CDR3 size: 15 residues. V was clipped by 6 bases and J by 3 bases, with 18 bases between them. From germline, CDR1 is LNHDA and CDR2 SQIVND (reference sequence).

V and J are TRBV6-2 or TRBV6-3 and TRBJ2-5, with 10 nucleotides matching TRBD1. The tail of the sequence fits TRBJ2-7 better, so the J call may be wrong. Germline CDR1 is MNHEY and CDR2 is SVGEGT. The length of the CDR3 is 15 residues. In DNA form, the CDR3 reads TGTGCCAGCAGTCCCCGAGGGACAGGGGTCTACGAGCAGTACTTC. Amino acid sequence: CASSPRGTGVYEQYF.

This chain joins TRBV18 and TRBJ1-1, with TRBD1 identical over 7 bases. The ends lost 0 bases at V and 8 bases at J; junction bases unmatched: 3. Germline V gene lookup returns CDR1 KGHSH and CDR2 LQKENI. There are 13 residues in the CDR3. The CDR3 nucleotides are TGTGCCAGCTCACCACCCCAGGGGGGGGAAGCTTTCTTT. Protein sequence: CASSPPQGGEAFF.

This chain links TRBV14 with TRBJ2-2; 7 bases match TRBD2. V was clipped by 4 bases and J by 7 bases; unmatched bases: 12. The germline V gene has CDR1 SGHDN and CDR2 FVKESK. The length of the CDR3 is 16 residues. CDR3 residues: CASSPPRGVGSGELFF. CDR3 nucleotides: TGTGCCAGCAGCCCCCCTCGGGGGGTAGGAAGCGGGGAGCTGTTTTTT.

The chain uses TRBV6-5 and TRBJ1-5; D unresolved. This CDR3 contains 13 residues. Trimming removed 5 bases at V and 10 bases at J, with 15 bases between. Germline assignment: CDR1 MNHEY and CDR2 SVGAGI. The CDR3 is CASSTGPRAPQHF. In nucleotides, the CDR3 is TGTGCCAGCAGTACCGGGCCCCGGGCTCCCCAGCATTTT.

CDR3 in amino acids: CASSHGTSGEQYF. The DNA of the CDR3 is TGTGCCAGCAGCCACGGGACTAGCGGCGAGCAGTACTTC. The chain carries TRBV3-1 (or the pseudogene TRBV3-2) and TRBJ2-7; 11 bases are a match to TRBD2. Germline CDR1 is LGHDT and CDR2 is YNNKEL (reference sequence). This CDR3 spans 13 amino acids. The ends lost 3 bases at V and 6 bases at J; junction bases unmatched: 1.

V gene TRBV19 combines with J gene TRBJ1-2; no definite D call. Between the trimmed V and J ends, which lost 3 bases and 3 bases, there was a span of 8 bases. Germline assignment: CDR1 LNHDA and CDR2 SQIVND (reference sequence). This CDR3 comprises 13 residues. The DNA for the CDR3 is TGTGCCAGTAGTATTTTCGGGGACTATGGCTACACCTTC. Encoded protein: CASSIFGDYGYTF.

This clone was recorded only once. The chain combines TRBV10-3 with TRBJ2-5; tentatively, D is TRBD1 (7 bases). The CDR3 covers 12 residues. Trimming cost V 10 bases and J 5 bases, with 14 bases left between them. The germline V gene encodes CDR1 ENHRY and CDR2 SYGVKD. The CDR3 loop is CASQGEVETQYF. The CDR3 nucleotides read TGTGCCAGCCAGGGGGAGGTGGAGACCCAGTACTTC.

The CDR3 bases are TGTGCCAGCTCACCGACTTTAGAAGAGACCCAGTACTTC. This encodes CASSPTLEETQYF. The rearrangement uses TRBV18 and TRBJ2-5; D call uncertain. This CDR3 has 13 amino acids. Per the germline V gene, CDR1 is KGHSH and CDR2 is LQKENI. Trimming cost V 3 bases and J 3 bases, with 8 bases left between them.

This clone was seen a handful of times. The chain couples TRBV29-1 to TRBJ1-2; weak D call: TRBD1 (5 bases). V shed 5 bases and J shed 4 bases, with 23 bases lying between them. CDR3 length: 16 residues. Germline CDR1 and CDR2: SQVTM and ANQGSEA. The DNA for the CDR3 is TGCAGCGTTCATCTTCCCCCGGGGACCTCTAGCTATGGCTACACCTTC. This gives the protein CSVHLPPGTSSYGYTF.

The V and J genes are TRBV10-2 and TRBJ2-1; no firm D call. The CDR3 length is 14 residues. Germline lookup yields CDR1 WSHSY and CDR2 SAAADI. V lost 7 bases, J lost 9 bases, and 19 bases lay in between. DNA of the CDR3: TGCGCCAGCACCCAGGACGCAGGCTTCGGTGAGCAGTTCTTC. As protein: CASTQDAGFGEQFF.

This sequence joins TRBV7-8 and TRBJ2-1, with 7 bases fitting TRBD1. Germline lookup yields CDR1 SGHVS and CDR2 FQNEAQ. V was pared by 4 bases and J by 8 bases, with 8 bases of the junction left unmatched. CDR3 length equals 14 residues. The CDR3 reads CASSWDSTVDEQFF. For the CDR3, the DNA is TGTGCCAGCAGCTGGGACAGTACAGTCGATGAGCAGTTCTTC. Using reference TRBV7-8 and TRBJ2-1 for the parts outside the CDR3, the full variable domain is GAGVSQSPRYKVAKRGQDVALRCDPISGHVSLFWYQQALGQGPEFLTYFQNEAQLDKSGLPSDRFFAERPEGSVSTLKIQRTQQEDSAVYLCASSWDSTVDEQFFGPGTRLTVL.

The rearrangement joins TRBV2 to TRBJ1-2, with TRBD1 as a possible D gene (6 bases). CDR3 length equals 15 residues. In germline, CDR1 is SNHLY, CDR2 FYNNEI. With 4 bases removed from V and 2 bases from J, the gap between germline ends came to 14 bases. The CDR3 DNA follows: TGTGCCAGCAGTGCCAGCCGGGACATAAACTATGGCTACACCTTC. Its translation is CASSASRDINYGYTF.

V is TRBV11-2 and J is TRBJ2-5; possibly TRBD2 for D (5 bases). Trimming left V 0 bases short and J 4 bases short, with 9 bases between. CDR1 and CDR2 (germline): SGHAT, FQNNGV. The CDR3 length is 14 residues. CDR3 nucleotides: TGTGCCAGCAGCTTAGAAGCGGCCCTAGAGACCCAGTACTTC. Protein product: CASSLEAALETQYF.

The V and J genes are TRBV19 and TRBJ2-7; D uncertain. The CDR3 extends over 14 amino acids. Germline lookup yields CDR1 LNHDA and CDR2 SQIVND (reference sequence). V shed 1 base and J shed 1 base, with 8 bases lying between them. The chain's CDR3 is CASSIAAVSYEQYF. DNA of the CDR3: TGTGCCAGTAGTATAGCGGCGGTGTCCTACGAGCAGTACTTC.